Below are 6 T cell receptor beta chains sequenced from a single sample in a study of OX40 agonist ivuxolimab in advanced cancers. The repertoire was sequenced with immunoSEQ multiplex PCR; TCRdb's copy has only in-frame clones and lacks some. Here the sample spans roughly 40,000 clones, about 88% being singletons. The sample consisted of CD4+ or CD8+ T cells sorted from blood, taken in a trial of the OX40 agonist ivuxolimab. The receptors were gathered from an adult with an advanced solid tumor such as melanoma, head and neck, liver or kidney cancer.

This clone was recorded only once. This chain links TRBV11-2 with TRBJ1-1, with D hard to call. The CDR3 consists of 15 residues. Germline V CDR1 and CDR2: SGHAT, FQNNGV. Trimming stripped 5 bases from V and 4 bases from J, with 17 bases between. CDR3 residues: CASSLLFSRGTEAFF. CDR3 DNA sequence: TGTGCCAGCAGCCTTCTGTTCAGCCGGGGCACTGAAGCTTTCTTT. Filled out from reference TRBV11-2 and TRBJ1-1, the complete variable domain reads EAGVAQSPRYKIIEKRQSVAFWCNPISGHATLYWYQQILGQGPKLLIQFQNNGVVDDSQLPKDRFSAERLKGVDSTLKIQPAKLEDSAVYLCASSLLFSRGTEAFFGQGTRLTVV.

The chain carries TRBV29-1 and TRBJ2-3, with a weak D call TRBD2 (5 bases). This CDR3 is built from 14 residues. Germline-derived CDR1 and CDR2 are SQVTM and ANQGSEA. V lost 2 bases to trimming and J lost 0 bases, with 9 bases between them. CDR3 DNA sequence: TGCAGCGTTGAAACGGGGTCTAGCACAGATACGCAGTATTTT. Residues: CSVETGSSTDTQYF.

This clone has only a few counts. This chain joins TRBV6-4 and TRBJ1-1; unclear D gene. Deletions cut 5 bases from V and 0 bases from J, with 13 bases between. Germline CDR1 is MRHNA and CDR2 is SNTAGT. There are 15 residues in the CDR3. CDR3 bases: TGTGCCAGCAGTCCAACTTTTGGGGTGAACACTGAAGCTTTCTTT. Its protein product is CASSPTFGVNTEAFF.

The J gene is TRBJ2-4, the V gene TRBV10-3, with a possible D match to TRBD2 (6 bases). Trimming took 3 bases from V and 3 from J, leaving 9 bases between them. The CDR3 contains 14 residues. CDR1 ENHRY and CDR2 SYGVKD come from the germline V gene. Here the CDR3 reads CAISDNGSKNIQYF. DNA of the CDR3: TGTGCCATCAGTGATAACGGGAGCAAAAACATTCAGTACTTC.

This clone ranks as medium-sized. The chain is built from TRBV27 and TRBJ2-3; 9 positions match TRBD1. Germline V gives CDR1 MNHEY, CDR2 SMNVEV (reference sequence). The trim removed 3 bases at V and 1 base at J, leaving 8 bases unmatched. This CDR3 has 17 residues. The CDR3 region has the DNA TGTGCCAGCAGTTTTTACGGGACAGGGATTCGCACAGATACGCAGTATTTT. It specifies CASSFYGTGIRTDTQYF.

The V call is TRBV7-9, the J call TRBJ1-4, with D perhaps TRBD1 (6 bases). Trimming removed 5 bases at V and 4 bases at J, with 11 bases between. Per germline, CDR1 SEHNR and CDR2 FQNEAQ (reference sequence). CDR3 length equals 14 residues. The CDR3 DNA reads TGTGCCAGCAGCGCAGGGGATCATAATGAAAAACTGTTTTTT. It translates to CASSAGDHNEKLFF.